This record covers a single T cell receptor beta chain. Its specificity is unknown. The data originate from a study of cytomegalovirus exposure and HLA in healthy donors. Findings and limits, study-wide: It was about 180 TCR beta chains that were listed as cytomegalovirus-associated.

Germline assignment: CDR1 LNHNV and CDR2 YYDKDF (reference sequence). V was pared by 8 bases and J by 1 base, with 7 bases of the junction left unmatched. The CDR3 extends over 14 amino acids. TCRdb's table, derived via immunoSEQ multiplex PCR, lists solely in-frame clones and lacks some. The sample lists a few hundred thousand clones; 88% were seen once. This clonotype was obtained from a woman under 30 in good health and CMV-seronegative. The sequenced sample was PBMCs. The rearrangement joins TRBV15 to TRBJ2-7, with 8 bases lining up with TRBD1. CDR3 DNA: TGTGCCACCCGGACCGGGACAGGATCCTACGAGCAGTACTTC. It yields the protein CATRTGTGSYEQYF.